This T cell receptor (beta chain) originates from a study of blood T cell repertoires in COVID-19. V lost 3 bases and J 9 bases, leaving 18 bases between the germline ends. CDR3 length: 14 amino acids. CDR1 is ENHRY and CDR2 is SYGVKD in the germline V gene. Only in-frame clones appear in the TCRdb table, and some are missing; sequencing was by immunoSEQ multiplex PCR. Counted here are under 250,000 clones, approximately 90% occurring once; the ten biggest clones make up over 3%. Material: PBMCs or T cells enriched from blood (not recorded which). The chain carries TRBV10-3 and TRBJ2-7; perhaps TRBD2 as D (5 bases). The origin of this receptor is a woman aged 18-29 years in a cohort exposed to, infected with or recovered from COVID-19 (not recorded which). The CDR3 loop is CAISDRKQNSAQYF. The CDR3 nucleotides read TGTGCCATCAGTGATAGGAAGCAGAATAGCGCGCAGTACTTC.